Below, 6 T cell receptor beta chains from the same sample are listed, as sequenced in a study of Graves' ophthalmopathy and Graves' hyperthyroidism (dated 2018 in TCRdb). Sequencing instrument: Illumina HiSeq 2000. For repertoire sequencing, the TCR beta CDR3 regions were amplified from RNA transcripts. The first round of RT-PCR was done with HTBI primers and the Qiagen OneStep RT-PCR kit, and was followed by a second round of multiplex PCR, then size selection and purification. TCRdb trimmed the raw reads at Q25, called clones with MiXCR and kept productive beta chains. Rows matching on CDR3 protein sequence are summarized as one entry with the most common DNA and genes. The sample table lists 740,000 or so distinct CDR3 sequences, roughly two fifths of them with a count of one. The biggest ten clones account for 44% of the sample. The sample was peripheral blood. The receptors originated from an adult man with Graves' ophthalmopathy.

This clonotype was observed many times. The V and J genes are TRBV20-1 and TRBJ1-1, with D perhaps matching TRBD1 (5 bases). There are 14 residues in the CDR3. Germline V gene data show CDR1 as DFQATT and CDR2 as SNEGSKA (reference sequence). Trimming removed 4 bases at V and 4 bases at J, with 16 bases between. CDR3 sequence (DNA): TGCAGTGCTATTGCCTTTAGGGGCGGCACTGAAGCTTTCTTT. It codes for CSAIAFRGGTEAFF.

A note on this clonotype: A much larger clone lies a single base off, so this may be a read error. The rearrangement joins TRBV7-9 to TRBJ2-6, with D hard to call. CDR3 length: 15 amino acids. Germline CDR1 is SEHNR and CDR2 is FQNEAQ (reference sequence). V lost 2 bases, J lost 4 bases, and 9 bases lay in between. CDR3 residues: CASSLLFHGANVLTF. The CDR3 nucleotides read TGTGCCAGCAGCTTATTGTTTCACGGGGCCAACGTCCTGACTTTC.

The chain joins TRBV7-2 to TRBJ2-5; 9 bases are shared with TRBD1. Germline V CDR1 and CDR2: SGHTA, FQGNSA. V lost 6 bases to trimming and J lost 3 bases; unmatched junction nucleotides: 11. The length of the CDR3 is 16 residues. CDR3 amino acids: CASRPYYWTGEETQYF. The CDR3 nucleotides read TGTGCCAGCAGGCCGTACTACTGGACAGGGGAAGAGACCCAGTACTTC.

This clonotype was found many times. V gene TRBV10-3 combines with J gene TRBJ1-5; 8 nucleotides align to TRBD1. CDR1 and CDR2 from the germline V gene are ENHRY and SYGVKD. The trim removed 5 bases at V and 5 bases at J, leaving 5 bases unmatched. This CDR3 has 14 residues. The CDR3 DNA reads as TGTGCCATCAGTAGTTCAGGGGGCGATCAGCCCCAGCATTTT. Translation: CAISSSGGDQPQHF.

This clonotype was picked up a small number of times. V is TRBV5-6 and J is TRBJ1-5; TRBD1 matches 8 bases. Germline V gene data show CDR1 as SGHDT and CDR2 as YYEEEE. V shed 3 bases and J 5 bases; nucleotides not matched to a gene: 4. This CDR3 has 14 residues. The CDR3 spells CASSSETGDQPQHF. The CDR3 region has the DNA TGTGCCAGCAGCTCGGAGACAGGGGATCAGCCCCAGCATTTT. Based on the CDR3 plus reference TRBV5-6 and TRBJ1-5, the full variable domain is DAGVTQSPTHLIKTRGQQVTLRCSPKSGHDTVSWYQQALGQGPQFIFQYYEEEERQRGNFPDRFSGHQFPNYSSELNVNALLLGDSALYLCASSSETGDQPQHFGDGTRLSIL.

V gene TRBV24-1 combines with J gene TRBJ1-5; 11 bases match TRBD1. CDR3 length equals 18 residues. The germline gives CDR1 KGHDR, CDR2 SFDVKD. Trimming cost V 4 bases and J 0 bases; bases outside gene matches: 7. This chain's CDR3 is CATSDPGTGGYSNQPQHF. The CDR3 DNA reads as TGTGCCACCAGTGACCCAGGGACAGGGGGTTATAGCAATCAGCCCCAGCATTTT.